Below are 5 T cell receptor beta chains sequenced from a single sample in a study of T cell responses to AZD1222 COVID-19 vaccine. The table came from immunoSEQ multiplex PCR; TCRdb's copy has only in-frame clones and leaves some out. The sample yields under 95,000 clones, roughly nine tenths seen once. Material: peripheral blood, obtained 28 days after the second AZD1222 dose. Receptors originate from an adult who received the AZD1222 COVID-19 vaccine.

The chain uses TRBV4-1 and TRBJ2-5; a possible D gene is TRBD2 (5 bases). Trimming shortened V by 1 base and J by 4 bases, and 19 bases separated the two germline ends. The germline V gene encodes CDR1 MGHRA and CDR2 YSYEKL. The CDR3 covers 17 residues. The CDR3 DNA sequence: TGCGCCAGCAGCCAAGCGTCGAGGGTGCACGGACGAGAGACCCAGTACTTC. Amino acids: CASSQASRVHGRETQYF.

The chain uses TRBV4-1 and TRBJ1-5, with D tentatively TRBD1 (6 bases). Germline lookup yields CDR1 MGHRA and CDR2 YSYEKL. The CDR3 is 15 amino acids. V was cut by 8 bases and J by 3 bases, with 17 bases left in between. The CDR3 coding sequence is TGCGCCAGCTCTTCAGGGGTCGGTTTCAATCAGCCCCAGCATTTT. Protein: CASSSGVGFNQPQHF.

This chain connects TRBV7-2 to TRBJ1-5; TRBD1 is a possible D gene (6 bases). Trimming took 1 base from V and 3 from J, leaving 10 bases between them. Germline V CDR1 and CDR2: SGHTA, FQGNSA. The length of the CDR3 is 15 residues. The CDR3, as DNA: TGTGCCAGCAGCTTAGTTGAGGGGGACAATCAGCCCCAGCATTTT. Amino acid sequence: CASSLVEGDNQPQHF.

In its sample, this clone was seen once. The rearrangement uses TRBV28 and TRBJ2-7, with 9 bases identical to TRBD1. CDR3 length equals 14 residues. J gave up 6 bases and V 6 bases, and 9 bases lay outside the gene matches. Germline V gene lookup returns CDR1 MDHEN and CDR2 SYDVKM. DNA for the CDR3: TGTGCCAGCAGCTCGGGACAGGGAATAGGCGAGCAGTACTTC. As protein: CASSSGQGIGEQYF.

This rearrangement joins TRBV5-1 to TRBJ2-5, with 7 bases fitting TRBD1. The germline V gene has CDR1 SGHRS and CDR2 YFSETQ. Trimming removed 3 bases from V and 2 bases from J; junction bases left unmatched: 7. The CDR3 loop spans 15 amino acids. CDR3 sequence: CASSSTGNRQETQYF. The CDR3 DNA reads TGCGCCAGCAGCTCGACAGGGAATCGGCAAGAGACCCAGTACTTC. The full variable domain, with the rest looked up from reference TRBV5-1 and TRBJ2-5, is KAGVTQTPRYLIKTRGQQVTLSCSPISGHRSVSWYQQTPGQGLQFLFEYFSETQRNKGNFPGRFSGRQFSNSRSEMNVSTLELGDSALYLCASSSTGNRQETQYFGPGTRLLVL.